This T cell receptor (beta chain) was sequenced for a study of blood T cell repertoires in COVID-19. This clone was seen just once. This CDR3 has 11 residues. Per germline, CDR1 MDHEN and CDR2 SYDVKM. V lost 3 bases to trimming and J lost 7 bases, with 7 bases between them. Profiling relied on immunoSEQ multiplex PCR, and the TCRdb table lists in-frame clones only, not all of them. The sample lists about 210,000 clones; around 84% were seen once. This clonotype was sampled from an elderly woman with COVID-19, enrolled during active disease. Sequencing input: peripheral blood. The chain couples TRBV28 to TRBJ2-7; TRBD1 might be the D (5 bases). In DNA form, the CDR3 reads TGTGCCAGCAGTTTTAAGGGGGAGCAGTACGTC. This gives the protein CASSFKGEQYV.